The 25 T cell receptor beta chains given below trace back to one sample, sequenced in a study of Ad26.COV2.S vaccination and SARS-CoV-2 variants. The treatment was: about 20 received Ad26.COV2.S at low or high dose, single or two shots; roughly 5 received placebo; per-sample allocation not given. On day 63 after the first injection, vaccine and placebo recipients gave samples. The method was immunoSEQ multiplex PCR; TCRdb's version includes in-frame clones alone and lacks a portion of them. The sample has 200,000 to 300,000 clones, roughly 88% seen once. The sample was peripheral blood, taken in a trial of Ad26.COV2.S vaccine versus placebo. The source of these receptors is a person aged 18 to 59 who received the Ad26.COV2.S COVID-19 vaccine or a placebo.

Here the CDR3 DNA reads TGTGCCAGCAGTTACCTCCGGGCAGGGATGGATTCACCCCTCCACTTT. Encoded protein: CASSYLRAGMDSPLHF. The chain uses TRBV6-5 and TRBJ1-6; D is possibly TRBD1 (5 bases). Germline CDR1 reads MNHEY; CDR2 reads SVGAGI. V was trimmed by 2 bases and J by 8 bases, leaving 16 bases between them. This CDR3 comprises 16 residues.

The chain carries TRBV9 and TRBJ2-7, with 7 positions matching TRBD2. CDR1 and CDR2 from the germline V gene are SGDLS and YYNGEE. Unmatched junction bases numbered 8, after V lost 0 bases and J lost 2 bases. The CDR3 spans 16 residues. The DNA for the CDR3 is TGTGCCAGCAGCGTAGGGGGGGGTCGGACGCCCTACGAGCAGTACTTC. Its protein is CASSVGGGRTPYEQYF.

This clone was counted once. The chain is built from TRBV7-9 and TRBJ2-7; tentative D call: TRBD2 (5 bases). The CDR3 has 16 amino acids. Germline values: CDR1 SEHNR, CDR2 FQNEAQ (reference sequence). V was trimmed by 1 base and J by 3 bases, leaving 16 bases between them. The CDR3 loop is CASSLGVGQEVYEQYF. The CDR3 DNA sequence: TGTGCCAGCAGCTTAGGGGTAGGTCAGGAGGTCTACGAGCAGTACTTC.

This clone came up a few times. The V and J genes are TRBV28 and TRBJ2-7, with 8 bases aligning to TRBD2. CDR1 and CDR2 (germline): MDHEN, SYDVKM. With 5 bases clipped from V and 1 base from J, the junction kept 13 bases outside the gene matches. The CDR3 consists of 17 residues. Here the CDR3 reads CASSEVFTSGSSYEQYF. In DNA, the CDR3 is TGTGCCAGCAGTGAAGTCTTTACTAGCGGTTCTTCCTACGAGCAGTACTTC.

The CDR3 is CASSLNRGSEQYF. The CDR3 bases are TGTGCCAGCAGTTTAAACAGGGGGTCCGAGCAGTACTTC. The V and J genes are TRBV12-3 or TRBV12-4 and TRBJ2-7; 8 bases line up with TRBD1. The CDR3 loop spans 13 amino acids. Trimming took 2 bases from V and 6 from J; bases not matched to a gene: 3.

The rearrangement links TRBV15 to TRBJ2-1; no definite D call. Germline values: CDR1 LNHNV, CDR2 YYDKDF (reference sequence). Trimming pared 1 base from V and 5 bases from J, leaving 9 bases between. The CDR3 covers 14 residues. This CDR3 is CATSRGWLDNEQFF. As DNA, the CDR3 is TGTGCCACCAGCAGAGGATGGCTAGACAATGAGCAGTTCTTC.

This rearrangement joins TRBV5-1 to TRBJ1-2; D remains unclear. The ends were cut back, 7 bases at V and 3 bases at J, with 13 bases in the middle. Germline assignment: CDR1 SGHRS and CDR2 YFSETQ. CDR3 length: 13 amino acids. CDR3 loop: CASHAADYYGYTF. CDR3 DNA: TGCGCCAGCCATGCGGCCGATTACTATGGCTACACCTTC.

The chain links TRBV28 to TRBJ1-5, with D perhaps matching TRBD1 (6 bases). The ends were cut back, 6 bases at V and 4 bases at J, with 10 bases in the middle. The CDR3 loop spans 13 amino acids. CDR1 is MDHEN and CDR2 is SYDVKM in the germline V gene. The chain's CDR3 is CASREGGNQPQHF. Here the CDR3 DNA reads TGTGCCAGCAGGGAAGGGGGAAATCAGCCCCAGCATTTT. Supplemented by reference TRBV28 and TRBJ1-5, the full variable domain reads DVKVTQSSRYLVKRTGEKVFLECVQDMDHENMFWYRQDPGLGLRLIYFSYDVKMKEKGDIPEGYSVSREKKERFSLILESASTNQTSMYLCASREGGNQPQHFGDGTRLSIL.

The CDR3 DNA is TGTGCCAGCAGTCCCCTGGACAGGGCCGGAGAGACCCAGTACTTC. It specifies CASSPLDRAGETQYF. The genes are TRBV28 and TRBJ2-5, with 8 bases matching TRBD1. CDR1 and CDR2 from the germline V gene are MDHEN and SYDVKM. CDR3 size: 15 residues. V lost 5 bases and J lost 4; bases outside the gene matches: 9.

This chain links TRBV24-1 with TRBJ2-7; weak D call: TRBD2 (7 bases). Trimming removed 9 bases from V and 5 bases from J, with 19 bases in between. In germline, CDR1 is KGHDR, CDR2 SFDVKD. The CDR3 is made up of 14 amino acids. The CDR3 region is CATAAGGALDEQYF. CDR3 nucleotide sequence: TGTGCCACCGCTGCTGGGGGGGCCCTCGACGAGCAGTACTTC.

V gene TRBV12-3 or TRBV12-4 combines with J gene TRBJ2-1, with D perhaps matching TRBD1 or TRBD2 (5 bases each). The CDR3 loop spans 13 amino acids. The V gene lost 6 bases and the J gene lost 8 bases, with 14 bases spanning the gap. The CDR3 sequence is CASRRGFGYEQFF. In DNA form, the CDR3 reads TGTGCCAGCAGGAGGGGTTTCGGGTATGAGCAGTTCTTC.

The rearrangement uses TRBV20-1 and TRBJ1-5; a possible D gene is TRBD1 (5 bases). With 3 bases removed from V and 6 bases from J, the gap between germline ends came to 12 bases. This CDR3 contains 13 residues. Per germline, CDR1 DFQATT and CDR2 SNEGSKA (reference sequence). CDR3 protein: CSASGAGIQPQHF. In DNA, the CDR3 is TGCAGTGCTAGTGGGGCAGGGATTCAGCCCCAGCATTTT.

A few counts support this clone. The CDR3 sequence is CASSTTQGSQPQHF. The CDR3 region has the DNA TGTGCCAGTAGTACCACACAGGGTAGTCAGCCCCAGCATTTT. The V call is TRBV19, the J call TRBJ1-5; the D gene is possibly TRBD1 (6 bases). Trimming removed 4 bases from V and 6 bases from J, with 13 bases in between. Germline loops: CDR1 LNHDA, CDR2 SQIVND (reference sequence). The CDR3 extends over 14 amino acids.

V and J are TRBV7-2 and TRBJ2-3; D might be TRBD2 (5 bases). The germline V gene encodes CDR1 SGHTA and CDR2 FQGNSA. There are 12 residues in the CDR3. V dropped 2 bases and J dropped 6 bases, with 6 bases sitting between them. The DNA for the CDR3 is TGTGCCAGCAGCTTAAAGCGGGATACGCAGTATTTT. Encoded protein: CASSLKRDTQYF.

V is TRBV7-2 and J is TRBJ2-5; 11 bases align to TRBD2. CDR1 is SGHTA and CDR2 is FQGNSA in the germline V gene. V trimming: 5 bases; J trimming: 3 bases; junction bases outside the gene matches: 5. The CDR3 spans 15 residues. CDR3 nucleotide sequence: TGTGCCAGCAGCGGATCGGGACTAGCGGAAGAGACCCAGTACTTC. Amino acid sequence: CASSGSGLAEETQYF.

J is TRBJ2-5 and V is TRBV10-1, with D possibly matching TRBD2 (5 bases). The length of the CDR3 is 15 residues. Germline V gives CDR1 WNHNN, CDR2 SYGVQD (reference sequence). Trimming shortened V by 7 bases and J by 2 bases, and 17 bases separated the two germline ends. CDR3 region: CASMPREGGQETQYF. The DNA for the CDR3 is TGCGCCAGCATGCCCCGGGAAGGTGGGCAAGAGACCCAGTACTTC.

The V and J genes are TRBV19 and TRBJ1-5, with 8 bases identical to TRBD1. Germline loops: CDR1 LNHDA, CDR2 SQIVND (reference sequence). This CDR3 contains 16 residues. V lost 6 bases and J lost 3; bases outside the gene matches: 10. In DNA, the CDR3 is TGTGCCAGTAGCCCCGGGACAGGAGATCTCAATCAGCCCCAGCATTTT. Its protein is CASSPGTGDLNQPQHF.

The chain recombines TRBV5-1 with TRBJ2-7, with no clear D. Trimming left V 4 bases short and J 1 base short, with 3 bases between. Germline V lookup: CDR1 SGHRS, CDR2 YFSETQ. The CDR3 spans 11 residues. CDR3 loop: CASSPSYEQYF. CDR3 nucleotides: TGCGCCAGCAGCCCGTCCTACGAGCAGTACTTC. The whole variable domain, filled in from reference TRBV5-1 and TRBJ2-7, reads KAGVTQTPRYLIKTRGQQVTLSCSPISGHRSVSWYQQTPGQGLQFLFEYFSETQRNKGNFPGRFSGRQFSNSRSEMNVSTLELGDSALYLCASSPSYEQYFGPGTRLTVT.

This sequence joins TRBV6-1 and TRBJ2-3, with 10 bases aligning to TRBD1. This CDR3 has 19 amino acids. CDR1 and CDR2 (germline): MNHNS, SASEGT. Unmatched junction bases numbered 11, after V lost 2 bases and J lost 0 bases. Written as DNA, the CDR3 is TGTGCCAGCAGTGAAAGGGCCGACAGGGGGCGGTTTAGCACAGATACGCAGTATTTT. It yields the protein CASSERADRGRFSTDTQYF.

In its sample, this clone was seen once. The chain recombines TRBV23-1 with TRBJ2-3, with 14 bases identical to TRBD2. TRBV23-1 is an ORF, with its function uncertain. V lost 2 bases to trimming and J lost 2 bases; unmatched junction nucleotides: 6. The CDR3 has 18 amino acids. CDR3 amino acids: CASSQGTSGSPITDTQYF. CDR3 bases: TGCGCCAGCAGTCAAGGGACTAGCGGGAGCCCCATCACAGATACGCAGTATTTT.

The chain links TRBV9 to TRBJ2-1, with D unresolved. The CDR3 extends over 13 amino acids. Trimming cost V 1 base and J 11 bases, with 13 bases left between them. The germline CDR1 and CDR2 sequences are SGDLS and YYNGEE. CDR3 region: CASSVKAGSQQFF. The CDR3 nucleotides read TGTGCCAGCAGCGTAAAAGCTGGTTCTCAGCAGTTCTTC.

Remarks on this clone: The same CDR3 also results from other DNA sequences found in this sample. CDR3 loop: CASSLGTGTDTQYF. The CDR3 DNA follows: TGTGCCAGCAGTTTAGGGACAGGGACAGATACGCAGTATTTT. This chain connects TRBV27 to TRBJ2-3, with 9 nucleotides matching TRBD1. The CDR3 contains 14 residues. Germline assignment: CDR1 MNHEY and CDR2 SMNVEV (reference sequence). With V trimmed by 2 bases and J by 3 bases, 0 bases remained unmatched.

About this clone: Mismatch with germline at one junction end may stem from a read error. The chain has TRBV2 and TRBJ2-7; 8 nucleotides line up with TRBD1. Germline values: CDR1 SNHLY, CDR2 FYNNEI. The CDR3 extends over 11 amino acids. The CDR3 sequence: CASSLTGGEDF. The CDR3 DNA reads as TGTGCCAGCAGCCTTACAGGGGGAGAGGACTTC.

The V call is TRBV29-1, the J call TRBJ2-2, with TRBD2 matching 10 bases. With V trimmed by 3 bases and J by 6 bases, 10 bases remained unmatched. The CDR3 has 16 amino acids. Germline values: CDR1 SQVTM, CDR2 ANQGSEA. The CDR3 region has the DNA TGCAGCGTTGAGTTGAGGCTAGCGGGAGCGGCCGGGGAGCTGTTTTTT. This codes for CSVELRLAGAAGELFF.

Of note for this clone: Other DNA sequences in the same sample also yield this CDR3. The rearrangement joins TRBV18 to TRBJ2-5; no clear D. Trimming stripped 4 bases from V and 3 bases from J, with 3 bases between. The CDR3 totals 11 residues. The germline V gene has CDR1 KGHSH and CDR2 LQKENI. As DNA, the CDR3 is TGTGCCAGCTCACAGAAAGAGACCCAGTACTTC. Translation gives CASSQKETQYF.